This T cell receptor beta chain is drawn from a study of somatic mutations in cytotoxic T cells in rheumatoid arthritis. Study information: Nearly 100% purity was obtained when some V beta antibody-stained T-cell populations were flow-sorted; these included V beta1+ cells sequenced for TCRB.

As to this clone: Its antigen is undetermined.

V was pared by 9 bases and J by 4 bases, with 16 bases of the junction left unmatched. CDR3 size: 16 residues. CDR1 and CDR2 (germline): SNHLY, FYNNEI. The study, taken as a whole, reports: The identity of the antigens targeted by the expanded CD8+ clones remained unknown. Of under 85 patients, 8 had a largest CD8+ clone that exceeded 20% of CD8+ cells.

Per the original data handling: Matches to published virus-specific TCRB sequences were rare among patient CD8+ clones larger than 1%. Assay: immunoSEQ multiplex PCR; the TCRdb copy retains only in-frame clones and omits some. That table is the source of V, J and clone size, and D and trimming were worked out from the DNA. The table lists about 11,000 clones, roughly 79% of them singletons. This rearrangement joins TRBV2 to TRBJ2-3; 7 bases match TRBD1. The sequence came from a woman aged 60-75 years with rheumatoid arthritis. The source material was CD8+ T cells sorted from blood. The CDR3 region has the DNA TGTGCCAGAAATGGTGGGACAGTCCCGGTCGCAGATACGCAGTATTTT. This translates into CARNGGTVPVADTQYF.